This T cell receptor (beta chain) stems from a study of kidney transplant recipient with SARS-CoV-2 infection. The CDR3 is made up of 14 amino acids. Germline CDR1 is MNHEY and CDR2 is SVGAGI. TCRdb reprocessed the reads with MiXCR, giving one entry per CDR3 protein. The sample records under 300,000 distinct CDR3 sequences, less than 35% being singletons. This clonotype was observed a single time. Since a much larger clone is just one base distant, this may be a read error. The sequence was obtained from a male patient between 25 and 39 years old who had COVID-19 and was a kidney transplant recipient. Some of the T cells might come from the graft donor. The sequencing used a blood sample, collected at baseline and between days 110 and 120 from a kidney transplant recipient. The chain carries TRBV6-5 and TRBJ2-5, with 8 bases that match TRBD2. CDR3 residues: CASSYGTRQETQHF. DNA for the CDR3: TGTGCCAGCAGTTACGGGACTAGACAAGAGACCCAGCACTTC.